These T cell receptor beta chains were read from a single sample in a study of neurological immune-mediated disorders. TCRdb re-analysed the 5' RACE reads in MiXCR, keeping a single row per CDR3 protein. The data contain about 62,000 distinct CDR3 sequences, more than 4% of them singletons. The source material was PBMCs. Receptor source: a woman between 50 and 59 years old with multiple sclerosis. Both conserved end residues are part of each CDR3. Fields, in order: clone size, D gene, J gene, V gene, CDR3 DNA, CDR3 protein. The D gene is left open where the match is weak. Expanded clones get a size class; other rows say once, few or many, or leave the size out.

many TRBD2 TRBJ2-5 TRBV7-6 TGTGCCAGCAGCTTAGGACCGGGACTAACCAAAGAGACCCAGTACTTC CASSLGPGLTKETQYF
many TRBD1 TRBJ1-6 TRBV5-6 TGTGCCAGCAGCTTTTGGGACAGGAACTCACCCCTCCACTTT CASSFWDRNSPLHF
many - TRBJ2-5 TRBV6-2/TRBV6-3 TGTGCCAGCAGTTACTCGTTAGGACTCCCTGAGACCCAGTACTTC CASSYSLGLPETQYF
many - TRBJ1-1 TRBV7-9 TGTGCCAGCAGCTTCGAGGGGCTCGGTGAAGCTTTCTTT CASSFEGLGEAFF
many TRBD1 TRBJ1-2 TRBV7-2 TGTGCCAGCAGCCCAAGACAGGGGCGTGAGGGCTACACCTTC CASSPRQGREGYTF
many - TRBJ2-7 TRBV20-1 TGCAGTGCTACCGAACTAGCTGGACCCTACGAGCAGTACTTC CSATELAGPYEQYF
many TRBD1 TRBJ2-7 TRBV27 TGTGCCAGCAGTACTGACAGGGCCTACGAGCAGTACTTC CASSTDRAYEQYF
many - TRBJ1-3 TRBV4-3 TGCGCCAGCAGCCAAGGGGGACATTTGTTGGATTTT CASSQGGHLLDF
many TRBD2 TRBJ2-3 TRBV12-3/TRBV12-4 TGTGCCAGCAGCCCCTATGGTAGCGGGGGGGCCCCAGATACGCAGTATTTT CASSPYGSGGAPDTQYF
many - TRBJ2-1 TRBV7-9 TGTGCCAGCAGTTCGATCTCTAGTGAGCAGTTCTTC CASSSISSEQFF
many - TRBJ1-2 TRBV27 TGTGCCAGCAGTTTACAGGGCGGTGTCTATGGCTACACCTTC CASSLQGGVYGYTF
many TRBD2 TRBJ2-1 TRBV7-3 TGTGCCAGCAGAGGACTAGCGGGGCCCCAGTTCTTC CASRGLAGPQFF
few - TRBJ2-7 TRBV7-2 TGTGCCAGCAGCCCGATAGCGAGACCCTACGAGCAGTACTTC CASSPIARPYEQYF
- - TRBJ2-3 TRBV7-8 TGTGCCAGCAGCTCGGGGAGGCCCCGAGATACGCAGTATTTT CASSSGRPRDTQYF
- - TRBJ2-3 TRBV5-1 TGCGCCAGCAGCTTGGCTGCGGGGGCCCGCACAGATACGCAGTATTTT CASSLAAGARTDTQYF
few - TRBJ1-2 TRBV10-3 TGTGCCATCAGTGAGCCGACAGATAACTATGGCTACACCTTC CAISEPTDNYGYTF
many - TRBJ2-5 TRBV25-1 TGTGCCAGCAGTGCAGGGCAGGGAGAGACCCAGTACTTC CASSAGQGETQYF
many - TRBJ1-5 TRBV12-3/TRBV12-4 TGTGCCAGCAGACTCAACAGGGATAGCAATCAGCCCCAGCATTTT CASRLNRDSNQPQHF
many - TRBJ2-2 TRBV24-1 TGTGCCACCAGTGTCTATGACGGTGGGGAGCTGTTTTTT CATSVYDGGELFF
many - TRBJ2-2 TRBV7-2 TGTGCCAGCAGCTTAAAACCCGTCACCGGGGAGCTGTTTTTT CASSLKPVTGELFF
many - TRBJ2-7 TRBV18 TGTGCCAGCTCACGATCTGGGCAGAGGGGTGAGCAGTACTTC CASSRSGQRGEQYF